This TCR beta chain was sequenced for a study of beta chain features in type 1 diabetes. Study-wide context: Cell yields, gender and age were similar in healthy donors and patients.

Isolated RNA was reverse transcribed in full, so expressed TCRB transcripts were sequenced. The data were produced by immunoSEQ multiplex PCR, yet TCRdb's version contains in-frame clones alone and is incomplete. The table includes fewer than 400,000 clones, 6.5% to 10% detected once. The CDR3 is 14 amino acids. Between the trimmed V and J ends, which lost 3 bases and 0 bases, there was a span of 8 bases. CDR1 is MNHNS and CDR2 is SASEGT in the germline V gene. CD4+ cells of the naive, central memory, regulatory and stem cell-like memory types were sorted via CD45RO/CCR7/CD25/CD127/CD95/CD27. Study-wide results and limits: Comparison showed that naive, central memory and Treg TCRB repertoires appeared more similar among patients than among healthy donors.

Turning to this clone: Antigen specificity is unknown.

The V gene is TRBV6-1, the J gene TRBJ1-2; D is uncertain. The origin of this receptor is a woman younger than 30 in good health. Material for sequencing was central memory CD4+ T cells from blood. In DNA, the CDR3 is TGTGCCAGCAGTGATAGGAGGGCTAACTATGGCTACACCTTC. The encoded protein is CASSDRRANYGYTF.